The clone carrying this T cell receptor beta chain was found many times. Its matching antigen is unknown. The sample comes from a study of T cells in Graves' hyperthyroidism and ophthalmopathy. Amplification of TCR beta CDR3 regions used RNA as the template. HTBI primers drove first-round RT-PCR of the TCR CDR3. Using its own MiXCR run on the multiplex PCR reads, TCRdb lists one record per CDR3 protein. This sample carries hundreds of thousands of distinct CDR3 sequences, roughly a quarter of them seen once, and the ten largest clones take about a third. Investigators excluded patients with uncontrolled infection, other autoimmune disease, pregnancy or lactation. Clinical symptoms, serum thyroxine, TRAb, thyroid ultrasound and orbital computed tomography established diagnosis. Study-level points and caveats: Model predictions of ophthalmopathy came a median about six months before onset. Blood shared most expanded thyroid clonotypes above 0.001.

CDR1 MDHEN and CDR2 SYDVKM come from the germline V gene. The germline V and J ends were trimmed by 10 bases and 2 bases, with 15 bases remaining between them. The CDR3 contains 13 residues. The J gene is TRBJ2-7, the V gene TRBV28; perhaps TRBD1 as D (6 bases). The sample was blood. The TCR originated in a woman aged 40-49 years with Graves' ophthalmopathy. Here the CDR3 reads CATQQGPPYEQYF. For the CDR3, the DNA is TGTGCCACGCAACAGGGACCTCCCTACGAGCAGTACTTC.